The 5 T cell receptor beta chains below all came from one sample that was sequenced in a study of T-cell memory formation after mild COVID-19. TCRdb re-derived calls from the 5' RACE reads in MiXCR, one entry per CDR3 protein. The table records roughly 400,000 distinct CDR3 sequences, roughly 26% of them present only once. Sample: PBMCs or a T cell subset sorted from them (not recorded which). These receptors all stem from an adult woman who had mild COVID-19 (a few samples of this study predate the infection). Cell type and time point are not known.

A few counts support this clonotype. The chain carries TRBV7-9 and TRBJ2-7; D is ambiguous. The germline V and J ends were trimmed by 3 bases and 3 bases, with 12 bases remaining between them. Germline CDR1 reads SEHNR; CDR2 reads FQNEAQ (reference sequence). The CDR3 contains 14 residues. This chain's CDR3 is CASSLWGSGYEQYF. CDR3 nucleotide sequence: TGTGCCAGCAGCTTGTGGGGTTCCGGCTACGAGCAGTACTTC.

This chain joins TRBV27 and TRBJ2-7, with a tentative D call TRBD2 (6 bases). CDR3 size: 13 residues. V lost 3 bases and J 6 bases, leaving 12 bases between the germline ends. Germline V gene sequence: CDR1 MNHEY, CDR2 SMNVEV (reference sequence). The CDR3 here is CASSLRGRLEQYF. As DNA, the CDR3 is TGTGCCAGCAGTTTGCGGGGACGTCTCGAGCAGTACTTC.

This clonotype occurred many times. The rearrangement links TRBV30 to TRBJ2-3; D gene unclear. The V end was cut by 0 bases, the J end by 4 bases, with 5 bases between. The CDR3 length is 12 residues. Germline values: CDR1 GTSNPN, CDR2 SVGIG (reference sequence). The CDR3 DNA is TGTGCCTGGAGTGTAACGGCAGATACGCAGTATTTT. It encodes CAWSVTADTQYF.

V and J are TRBV6-6 and TRBJ2-3; D might be TRBD1 (5 bases). Trimming took off 4 bases at V and 5 bases at J, with 10 bases between the two ends. The CDR3 loop spans 13 amino acids. CDR1 and CDR2 from the germline V gene are MNHNY and SVGAGI (reference sequence). CDR3 amino acids: CASSWGVGDTQYF. Written as DNA, the CDR3 is TGTGCCAGCAGTTGGGGCGTTGGAGATACGCAGTATTTT.

This clonotype was picked up many times. The V call is TRBV20-1, the J call TRBJ2-1, with 15 bases matching TRBD2. V dropped 6 bases and J dropped 4; count of bases not matched to a gene: 10. The CDR3 sequence is 17 residues long. The germline CDR1 and CDR2 sequences are DFQATT and SNEGSKA (reference sequence). CDR3: CSALGTSGRIVYNEQFF. The CDR3 nucleotides read TGCAGTGCCCTGGGGACTAGCGGGAGGATCGTTTACAATGAGCAGTTCTTC.